The present T cell receptor (beta chain) was sequenced within a study of blood T cell repertoires in COVID-19. Categorization into cohorts depended on clinical history that participants reported. Assay: immunoSEQ multiplex PCR; the TCRdb copy retains only in-frame clones and omits some. The profile shows 350,000 to 550,000 clones, 87% of them singletons. Between the trimmed V and J ends, which lost 6 bases and 5 bases, there was a span of 11 bases. This CDR3 is 13 amino acids long. The sample was PBMCs or T cells enriched from blood (not recorded which). The receptor was isolated from a woman aged 18 to 35 with acute COVID-19. This chain links TRBV12-3 or TRBV12-4 with TRBJ1-5; D perhaps matches TRBD1 (5 bases). The CDR3 coding sequence is TGTGCCAGCAGCCCCCCGGGGGATCAGCCCCAGCATTTT. It codes for CASSPPGDQPQHF.